This is a list of T cell receptor beta chains from one sample in a study of blood T cells in healthy people across ages. Each CDR3 protein gets one entry after TCRdb re-called the 5' RACE reads with MiXCR. The sample includes around 990,000 distinct CDR3 sequences, approximately 38% of them seen just once. Sequencing used blood. The receptor set was obtained from a man younger than 35 in good health. Each CDR3 is given with its conserved first and last residue. Each record gives: V gene, CDR3 length, CDR3 protein.

TRBV7-9 15 CASSPVQGLNTEAFF
TRBV18 15 CASSPEAGMNTEAFF
TRBV7-2 17 CASSLSFGQDSNSPLHF
TRBV14 17 CASSPLADRPSTDTQYF
TRBV20-1 17 CSASGIMKPLWNTEAFF
TRBV3-1 14 CASSQTDIRSPLHF
TRBV6-6 14 CASSEQGGGNTIYF
TRBV6-6 14 CASGPDPSTDTQYF
TRBV11-2 16 CASSLEPHDREDEAFF
TRBV12-3/TRBV12-4 15 CASSLFAGQNYGYTF
TRBV6-2/TRBV6-3 14 CASSQTGGGNEQFF
TRBV5-4 15 CASSLMGGAGTEAFF
TRBV20-1 13 CSARDHSNGEQYF
TRBV20-1 13 CSATGDARHEQYF
TRBV20-1 19 CSASKTSGGGVLEADTQYF
TRBV10-3 14 CAISERLGDFEAFF
TRBV13 14 CASSARDRRNEQYF
TRBV7-2 15 CATSATGLPTDTQYF
TRBV5-1 16 CASSKTGDLFYNEQFF
TRBV7-9 15 CASSLVQGALNEQFF
TRBV7-2 15 CASSAGTGFNQPQHF
TRBV4-3 13 CASSHSIGTEAFF
TRBV7-9 16 CASSLIGTGQNTEAFF
TRBV18 12 CASSPALKEQFF
TRBV10-3 12 CAIRGDNGQTYF
TRBV24-1 15 CATSVPGQGQETQFF
TRBV20-1 15 CSANEEGRQGQPQHF
TRBV6-2/TRBV6-3 14 CASSSAGTALEQFF
TRBV29-1 14 CSVPTGGSNYGYTF
TRBV4-1 13 CASSYRQGVEAFF
TRBV14 14 CASSQDSFPGELFF
TRBV11-2 15 CASSLEPTGNYGYTF
TRBV7-9 13 CASSARDTGELFF
TRBV5-6 15 CASSQTGVSEREQYF
TRBV14 12 CASGTAYNEQFF
TRBV5-1 17 CASSWGTSASSTDTQYF
TRBV6-2/TRBV6-3 15 CASRRAALNTGELFF
TRBV5-6 14 CASSLGQVYNEQYF
TRBV6-5 16 CASSTQTSGDQETQYF
TRBV18 16 CASSQSPGGSYNEQFF
TRBV7-8 12 CASSFSQGSQYF
TRBV5-1 14 CASSVTMLQNEQFF
TRBV13 14 CASSADSSTDTQYF